This T cell receptor beta chain is from a study of T-cell reconstitution after alpha-beta-depleted transplantation in children. Preparation of the TCRbeta library used unique molecular identifiers. TCRdb used MiXCR to reprocess the PCR reads, holding one entry per CDR3 protein. The sample yields 200,000 to 250,000 distinct CDR3 sequences, approximately 6.3% seen once. Study conclusions and caveats: Several hundred expanded graft clones reportedly gave rise to the alpha-beta T cells present about two months after transplant.

Deletions cut 0 bases from V and 7 bases from J, with 7 bases between. CDR1 is ENHRY and CDR2 is SYGVKD in the germline V gene. The CDR3 is 13 residues long. Points on this clonotype: Its antigen is not known.

This sequence originates from a boy aged 2-9 years with acute lymphoblastic leukemia, due to receive a stem cell transplant. The V gene is TRBV10-3, the J gene TRBJ2-1; no definite D call. Specimen: PBMCs, collected before TCRalphabeta/CD19-depleted stem cell transplant. This CDR3 reads CAISESRENEQFF. CDR3 nucleotides: TGTGCCATCAGTGAGTCTCGAGAAAATGAGCAGTTCTTC.